This is a list of T cell receptor beta chains from one sample in a study of glioma-infiltrating T cells after dendritic cell vaccination. The assay was immunoSEQ multiplex PCR, and TCRdb's table has in-frame clones only and misses some. The sample holds some 90,000 clones, more than 80% seen once. The specimen was blood, collected after dendritic cell vaccination. The source of these receptors is a human donor with glioblastoma. Each CDR3 is given with its conserved first and last residue. D genes are given only for firm matches. Clone size is not always given. Where it is, it says once, few, many or a class for expanded clones.

>NA|TRBV6-1|TRBJ2-5|NA
TGTGCCAGCAGCCTCCAAGAGACCCAGTACTTC
CASSLQETQYF
>TRBD2|TRBV7-3|TRBJ2-1|NA
TGTGCCAGCAGCTCGCGGGAGTTTCGCAACAATGAGCAGTTCTTC
CASSSREFRNNEQFF
>NA|TRBV2|TRBJ2-3|NA
TGTGCCAGCAGTGAACTTTTCGGTCGGGCTAGCGCAGAGAATACGCAGTATTTT
CASSELFGRASAENTQYF
>NA|TRBV6-5|TRBJ2-5|NA
TGTGCCAGCAGTTTCCAGGGGGGAGGAGGGGAGACCCAGTACTTC
CASSFQGGGGETQYF
>TRBD2|TRBV29-1|TRBJ2-1|NA
TGCAGCGTTGCGGGCCTAGCGGGAGGCTACAATGAGCAGTTCTTC
CSVAGLAGGYNEQFF
>TRBD1|TRBV19|TRBJ1-5|NA
TGTGCCAGTAGCCAGACAGGGGGCAATCAGCCCCAGCATTTT
CASSQTGGNQPQHF
>TRBD2|TRBV27|TRBJ2-5|NA
TGTGCCAGCAGTTTAAACCCGGGACTAGCGGGGAGGGGGGAGACCCAGTACTTC
CASSLNPGLAGRGETQYF
>NA|TRBV6-5|TRBJ2-4|once
TGTGCCAGCAGTGACTCCAAAGTGGGACTTGCCCCTTACTTC
CASSDSKVGLAPYF
>TRBD1|TRBV6-1|TRBJ1-2|NA
TGTGCCAGCAGTGAAGACAGGGGAAACTATGGCTACACCTTC
CASSEDRGNYGYTF
>NA|TRBV27|TRBJ2-7|NA
TGTGCCAGCAGTCAGGCCGGGGACGCAGGGGCCGGCGAGCAGTACTTC
CASSQAGDAGAGEQYF
>NA|TRBV29-1|TRBJ2-3|NA
TGCAGCGTTGTGGGGCCCTCAGATACGCAGTATTTT
CSVVGPSDTQYF
>TRBD2|TRBV7-2|TRBJ2-5|few
TGTGCCAGCAGCTTAGGCGGGCTAGCGGGGGGGATCGGCGAGACCCAGTACTTC
CASSLGGLAGGIGETQYF
>TRBD1|TRBV11-3|TRBJ1-1|once
TGTGCCAGCAGCCTAGGACAGGGCGGTCCTAGAGCCACTGAAGCTTTCTTT
CASSLGQGGPRATEAFF
>TRBD1|TRBV2|TRBJ1-4|NA
TGTGCCAGCAGTGGTTCAGGGGGTGAAAAACTGTTTTTT
CASSGSGGEKLFF
>NA|TRBV7-9|TRBJ1-4|NA
TGTGCCAGCAGCTCCAACTCCCCACAGGAAGGGGGAAAACTGTTTTTT
CASSSNSPQEGGKLFF
>NA|TRBV27|TRBJ1-2|NA
TGTGCCAGCAGTTTAAATTGGGCAGCCACGGGCTACACCTTC
CASSLNWAATGYTF
>TRBD2|TRBV6-5|TRBJ2-7|NA
TGTGCCAGCAGTTACGCTAGCGGGGCATACGAGCAGTACTTC
CASSYASGAYEQYF
>TRBD1|TRBV5-1|TRBJ1-4|NA
TGCGCCAGCAGCTTAGGACAGGACAAGAGTGAAAAACTGTTTTTT
CASSLGQDKSEKLFF
>NA|TRBV28|TRBJ1-5|NA
TGTGCCAGCAGTTTTGAGGGAGTGATGAATCAGCCCCAGCATTTT
CASSFEGVMNQPQHF
>NA|TRBV15|TRBJ1-4|NA
TGTGCCACCAGCGACCCGACGGGGGGTTCGGGGGAAAAACTGTTTTTT
CATSDPTGGSGEKLFF